This is a list of T cell receptor beta chains from one sample in a study of T-cell reconstitution after alpha-beta-depleted transplantation in children. TCRdb fed the PCR reads into MiXCR, producing one record per CDR3 protein. The sample has approximately 230,000 distinct CDR3 sequences, about 25% seen once. Here the sequenced sample was PBMCs, taken before TCRalphabeta/CD19-depleted stem cell transplant. These receptor sequences come from a girl between 2 and 10 years old with Fanconi anemia, due to receive a stem cell transplant. Each CDR3 is given with its conserved first and last residue. The order of the fields is V gene, J gene, D gene, CDR3 protein. The D gene is left open where the match is weak.

>TRBV12-3/TRBV12-4|TRBJ2-3|TRBD2
CASAKRLAGGREDTQYF
>TRBV29-1|TRBJ2-5|-
CSVETSAETQYF
>TRBV20-1|TRBJ2-5|-
CSASRGEETQYF
>TRBV7-3|TRBJ2-3|TRBD2
CASSSDGTSGDPDTQYF
>TRBV29-1|TRBJ2-5|-
CSARSGYETQYF
>TRBV7-3|TRBJ2-2|-
CASSPTSRNAGELFF
>TRBV5-1|TRBJ2-1|-
CASSQEGVHYNEQFF
>TRBV2|TRBJ2-1|-
CASSEYKGTEQFF
>TRBV29-1|TRBJ2-5|-
CSVVKGFETQYF
>TRBV25-1|TRBJ2-1|TRBD2
CASSLPYGAGGPNEQFF
>TRBV7-6|TRBJ2-7|-
CASSLTPGTTYEQYF
>TRBV12-3/TRBV12-4|TRBJ2-1|TRBD2
CASSAGLAVGEQFF